The T cell receptor beta chain described here comes from a study of T cells in tuberculosis. At the level of the study: IGRA-negative adolescents, IGRA-positive adolescents with latent tuberculosis and adults with active tuberculosis formed this South African cohort. Study-level points and caveats: Using the GMM-specific repertoire gave about 87% accuracy versus 60% to 70% with motifs. GMM-specific TCRs were nearer to active tuberculosis alpha repertoires, suggesting expansion.

The CDR3 runs 14 residues. The V gene lost 6 bases and the J gene lost 1 base, with 12 bases spanning the gap. CDR1 and CDR2 from the germline V gene are MDHEN and SYDVKM. With regard to this clone: What it recognizes is unknown.

The data were produced by immunoSEQ multiplex PCR, yet TCRdb's version contains in-frame clones alone and is incomplete. The sample includes over 30,000 clones, approximately 93% of them seen just once. Noted time point: new active TB diagnosis, blood taken before or within 7 days of starting treatment. The sequenced sample was PBMCs, obtained at tuberculosis diagnosis. The J gene is TRBJ2-5, the V gene TRBV28, with D unresolved. The clonotype originates from an adult with tuberculosis. In DNA, the CDR3 is TGTGCCAGCAGCCAGCGACTGGGCCAAGAGACCCAGTACTTC. It translates to CASSQRLGQETQYF.